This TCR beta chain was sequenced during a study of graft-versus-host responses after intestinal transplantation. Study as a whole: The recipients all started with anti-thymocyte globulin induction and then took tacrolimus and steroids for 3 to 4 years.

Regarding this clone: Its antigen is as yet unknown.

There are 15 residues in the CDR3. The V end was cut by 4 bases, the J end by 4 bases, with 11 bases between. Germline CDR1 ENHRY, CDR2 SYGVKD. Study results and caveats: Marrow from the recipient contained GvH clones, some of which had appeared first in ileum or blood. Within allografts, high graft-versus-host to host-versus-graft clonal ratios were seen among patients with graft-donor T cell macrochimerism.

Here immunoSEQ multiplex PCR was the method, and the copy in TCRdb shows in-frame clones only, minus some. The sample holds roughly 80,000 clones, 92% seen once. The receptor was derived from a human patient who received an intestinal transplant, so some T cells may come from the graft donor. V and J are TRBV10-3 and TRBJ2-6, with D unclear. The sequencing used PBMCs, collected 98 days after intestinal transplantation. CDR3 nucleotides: TGTGCCATCAGTGTAGGGTCAGGAGGGGCCAACGTCCTGACTTTC. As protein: CAISVGSGGANVLTF.